The T cell receptor (beta chain) under discussion was sequenced for a study of shared clonotypes between healthy human individuals. Regarding the study as a whole: Having only a few donors restricted how much genetic and exposure-history diversity was captured. In this cohort, only blood was sampled, and tissue repertoires likely differ.

Points on this clone: Its antigen is unknown.

Input per replicate PCR of unsorted PBMC was roughly 300 ng DNA, corresponding to 25,000 to 30,000 T cell genomes. Sequenced by immunoSEQ multiplex PCR; TCRdb stores in-frame clones only, minus some. Of about 500,000 clones detected, 77% appear once; the ten largest clones hold about 12%. V was pared by 6 bases and J by 8 bases, with 13 bases between. The CDR3 totals 13 residues. Germline lookup yields CDR1 SGHTA and CDR2 FQGNSA. V gene TRBV7-2 combines with J gene TRBJ1-4; D gene unclear. The TCR comes from a woman between 40 and 55 years old in good health. Some clones in this sample may be carry-over from other donors' samples. The sample was PBMCs. The CDR3 reads CASSRLQEEKLFF. The CDR3, as DNA: TGTGCCAGCAGTAGACTTCAGGAGGAAAAACTGTTTTTT.